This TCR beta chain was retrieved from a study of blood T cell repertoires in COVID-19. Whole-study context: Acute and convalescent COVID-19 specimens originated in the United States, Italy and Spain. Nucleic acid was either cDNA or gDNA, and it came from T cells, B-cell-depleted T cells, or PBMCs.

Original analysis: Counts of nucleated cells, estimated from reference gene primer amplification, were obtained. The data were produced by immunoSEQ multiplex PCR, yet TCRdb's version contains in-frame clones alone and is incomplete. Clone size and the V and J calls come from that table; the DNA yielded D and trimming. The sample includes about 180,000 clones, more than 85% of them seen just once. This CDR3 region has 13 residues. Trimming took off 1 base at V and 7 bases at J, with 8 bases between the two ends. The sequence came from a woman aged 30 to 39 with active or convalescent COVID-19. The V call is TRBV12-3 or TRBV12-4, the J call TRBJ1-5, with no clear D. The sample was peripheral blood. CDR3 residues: CASSLGGRQPQHF. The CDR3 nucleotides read TGTGCCAGCAGTTTAGGAGGGAGACAGCCCCAGCATTTT.